The T cell receptor (beta chain) under discussion was sequenced for a study of shared clonotypes between healthy human individuals. CD45RO-negative, CCR7-selected cells formed the naive CD8 fraction, which excluded terminally differentiated effector memory CD45RA+ cells. Each sample came from a Caucasian adult donor living in Nashville, Tennessee. Assay used: immunoSEQ multiplex PCR; TCRdb lists only in-frame clones, some missing. The top ten clones hold 1% to 1.5% of a sample with about 1,900,000 clones, 85% to 95% of them seen once. The specimen sequenced was naive CD8+ T cells sorted from blood. This sequence originates from a man between 18 and 29 years old in good health.

CDR3 coding DNA: TGTGCCAGCAGTACGACAGGGAACACTGAAGCTTTCTTT. Translating it yields CASSTTGNTEAFF. The rearrangement links TRBV27 to TRBJ1-1; a weak D match, TRBD1 (6 bases). Germline V CDR1 and CDR2: MNHEY, SMNVEV (reference sequence). The V end lost 5 bases, the J end lost 1 base, and 8 bases lay between the germline ends. The CDR3 extends over 13 amino acids.